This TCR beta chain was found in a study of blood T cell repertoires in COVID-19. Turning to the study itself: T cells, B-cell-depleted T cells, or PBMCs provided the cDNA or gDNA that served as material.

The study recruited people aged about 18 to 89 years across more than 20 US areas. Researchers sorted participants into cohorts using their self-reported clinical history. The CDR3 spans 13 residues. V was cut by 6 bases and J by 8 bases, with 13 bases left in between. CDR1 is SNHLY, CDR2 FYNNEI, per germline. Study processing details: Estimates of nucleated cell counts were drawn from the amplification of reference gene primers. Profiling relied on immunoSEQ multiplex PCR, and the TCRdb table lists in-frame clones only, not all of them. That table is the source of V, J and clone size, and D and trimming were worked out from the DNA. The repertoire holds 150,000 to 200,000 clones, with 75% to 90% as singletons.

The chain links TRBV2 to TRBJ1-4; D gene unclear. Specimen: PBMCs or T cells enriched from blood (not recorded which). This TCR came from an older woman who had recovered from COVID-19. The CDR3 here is CASRWQNPEKLFF. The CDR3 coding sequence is TGTGCCAGCAGGTGGCAGAATCCCGAAAAACTGTTTTTT.